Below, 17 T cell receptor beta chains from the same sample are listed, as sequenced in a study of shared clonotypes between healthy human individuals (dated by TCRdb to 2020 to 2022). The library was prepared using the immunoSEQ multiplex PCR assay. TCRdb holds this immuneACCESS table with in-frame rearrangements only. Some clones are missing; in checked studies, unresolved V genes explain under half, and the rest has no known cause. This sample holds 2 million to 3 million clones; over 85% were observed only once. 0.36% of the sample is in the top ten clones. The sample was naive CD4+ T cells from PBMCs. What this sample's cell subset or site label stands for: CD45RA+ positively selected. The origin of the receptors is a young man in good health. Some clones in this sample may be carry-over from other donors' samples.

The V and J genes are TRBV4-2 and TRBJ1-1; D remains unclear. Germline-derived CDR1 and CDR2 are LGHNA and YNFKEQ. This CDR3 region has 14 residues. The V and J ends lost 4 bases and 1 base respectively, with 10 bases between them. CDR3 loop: CASSPPGENTEAFF. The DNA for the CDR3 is TGTGCCAGCAGCCCCCCTGGCGAGAACACTGAAGCTTTCTTT.

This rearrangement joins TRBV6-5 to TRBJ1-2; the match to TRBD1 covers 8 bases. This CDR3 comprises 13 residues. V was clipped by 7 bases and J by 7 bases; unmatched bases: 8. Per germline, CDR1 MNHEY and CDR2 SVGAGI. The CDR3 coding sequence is TGTGCCAGCACCTCGGACAGGGTGGGTGGCTACACCTTC. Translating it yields CASTSDRVGGYTF.

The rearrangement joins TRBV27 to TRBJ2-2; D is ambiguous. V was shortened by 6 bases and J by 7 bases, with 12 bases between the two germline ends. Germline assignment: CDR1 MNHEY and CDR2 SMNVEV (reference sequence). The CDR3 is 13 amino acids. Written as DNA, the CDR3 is TGTGCCAGCAGGACCTTAGTGGTCGGGGAGCTGTTTTTT. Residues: CASRTLVVGELFF.

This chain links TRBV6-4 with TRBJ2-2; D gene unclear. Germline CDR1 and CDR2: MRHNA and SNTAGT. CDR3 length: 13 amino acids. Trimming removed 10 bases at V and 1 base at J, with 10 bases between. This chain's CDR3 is CATQARNTGELFF. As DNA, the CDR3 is TGTGCCACCCAAGCCAGGAACACCGGGGAGCTGTTTTTT.

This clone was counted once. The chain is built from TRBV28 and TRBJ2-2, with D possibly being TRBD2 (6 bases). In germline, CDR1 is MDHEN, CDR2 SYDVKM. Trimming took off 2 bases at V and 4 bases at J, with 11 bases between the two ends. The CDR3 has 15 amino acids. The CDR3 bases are TGTGCCAGCAGTTTACCGGGACTGAGCACCGGGGAGCTGTTTTTT. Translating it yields CASSLPGLSTGELFF.

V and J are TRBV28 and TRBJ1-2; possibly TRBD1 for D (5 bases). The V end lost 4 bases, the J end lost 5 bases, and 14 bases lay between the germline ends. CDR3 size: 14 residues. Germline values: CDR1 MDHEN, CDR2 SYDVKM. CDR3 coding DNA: TGTGCCAGCAGTTCCCGGGTAGGGGCGTATGGCTACACCTTC. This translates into CASSSRVGAYGYTF.

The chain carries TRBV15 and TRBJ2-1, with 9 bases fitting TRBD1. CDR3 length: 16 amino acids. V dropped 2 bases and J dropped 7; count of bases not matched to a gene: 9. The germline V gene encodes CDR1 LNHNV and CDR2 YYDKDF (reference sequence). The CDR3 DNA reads TGTGCCACCAGCAGAAATCCTAGGACAGGGGATAATGAGCAGTTCTTC. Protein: CATSRNPRTGDNEQFF.

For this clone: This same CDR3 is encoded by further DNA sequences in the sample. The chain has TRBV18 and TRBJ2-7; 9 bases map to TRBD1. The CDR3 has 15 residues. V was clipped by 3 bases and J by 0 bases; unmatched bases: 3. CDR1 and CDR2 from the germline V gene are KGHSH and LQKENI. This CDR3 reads CASSPGQGFSYEQYF. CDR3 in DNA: TGTGCCAGCTCACCGGGACAGGGTTTCTCCTACGAGCAGTACTTC.

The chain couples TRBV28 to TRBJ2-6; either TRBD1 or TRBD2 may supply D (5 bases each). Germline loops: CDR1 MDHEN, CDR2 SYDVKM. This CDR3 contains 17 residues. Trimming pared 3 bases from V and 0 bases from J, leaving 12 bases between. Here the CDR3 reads CASSLWGGGSGANVLTF. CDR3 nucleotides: TGTGCCAGCAGTTTGTGGGGTGGGGGCTCTGGGGCCAACGTCCTGACTTTC.

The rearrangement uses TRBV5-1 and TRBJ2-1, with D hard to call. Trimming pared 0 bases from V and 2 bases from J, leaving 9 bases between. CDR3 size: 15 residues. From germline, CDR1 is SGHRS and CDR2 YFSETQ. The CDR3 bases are TGCGCCAGCAGCTTGGCGATCGACACCTACAATGAGCAGTTCTTC. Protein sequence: CASSLAIDTYNEQFF.

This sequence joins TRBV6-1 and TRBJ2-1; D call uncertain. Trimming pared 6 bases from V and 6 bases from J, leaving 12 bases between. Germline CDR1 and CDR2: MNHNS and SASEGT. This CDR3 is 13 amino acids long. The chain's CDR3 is CASSPPYPNEQFF. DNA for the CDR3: TGTGCCAGCAGCCCACCGTACCCCAATGAGCAGTTCTTC.

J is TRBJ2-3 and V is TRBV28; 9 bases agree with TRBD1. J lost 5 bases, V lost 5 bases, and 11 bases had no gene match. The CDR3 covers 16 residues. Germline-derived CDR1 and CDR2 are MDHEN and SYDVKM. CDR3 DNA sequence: TGTGCCAGCAGTGCCGTGGGACAGGGACACCGAGATACGCAGTATTTT. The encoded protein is CASSAVGQGHRDTQYF. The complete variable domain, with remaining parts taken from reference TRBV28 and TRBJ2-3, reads DVKVTQSSRYLVKRTGEKVFLECVQDMDHENMFWYRQDPGLGLRLIYFSYDVKMKEKGDIPEGYSVSREKKERFSLILESASTNQTSMYLCASSAVGQGHRDTQYFGPGTRLTVL.

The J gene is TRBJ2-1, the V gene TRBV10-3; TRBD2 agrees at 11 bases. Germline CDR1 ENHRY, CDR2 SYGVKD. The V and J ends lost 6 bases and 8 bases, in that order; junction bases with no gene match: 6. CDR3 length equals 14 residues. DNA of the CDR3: TGTGCCATCAGAGGGACTAGCGGCAACCATGAGCAGTTCTTC. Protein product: CAIRGTSGNHEQFF.

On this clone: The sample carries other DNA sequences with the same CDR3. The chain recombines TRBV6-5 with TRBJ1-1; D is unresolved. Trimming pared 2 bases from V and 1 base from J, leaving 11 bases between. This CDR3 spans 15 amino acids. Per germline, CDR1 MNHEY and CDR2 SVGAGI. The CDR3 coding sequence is TGTGCCAGCAGTTACAGCCGGGGAGGGAACACTGAAGCTTTCTTT. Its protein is CASSYSRGGNTEAFF.

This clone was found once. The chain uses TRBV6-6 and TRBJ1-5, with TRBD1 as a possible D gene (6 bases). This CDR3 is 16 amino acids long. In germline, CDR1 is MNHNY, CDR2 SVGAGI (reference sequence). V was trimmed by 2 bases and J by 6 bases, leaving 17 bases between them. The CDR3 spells CASSYVVGGEFQPQHF. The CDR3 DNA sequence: TGTGCCAGCAGTTACGTTGTAGGGGGGGAGTTTCAGCCCCAGCATTTT.

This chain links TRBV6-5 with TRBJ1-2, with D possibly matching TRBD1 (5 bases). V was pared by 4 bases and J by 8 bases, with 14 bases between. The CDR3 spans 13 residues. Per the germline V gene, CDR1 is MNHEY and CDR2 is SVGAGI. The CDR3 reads CASSSFDRGGYTF. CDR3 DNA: TGTGCCAGCAGTTCGTTTGACAGAGGCGGCTACACCTTC.

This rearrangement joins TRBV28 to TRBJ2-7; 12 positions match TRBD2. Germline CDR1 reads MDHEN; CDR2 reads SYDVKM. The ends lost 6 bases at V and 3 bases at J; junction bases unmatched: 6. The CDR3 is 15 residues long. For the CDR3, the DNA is TGTGCCAGCAGAGGCGGACTAGCGGGAATCTACGAGCAGTACTTC. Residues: CASRGGLAGIYEQYF.